This T cell receptor (beta chain) was sequenced during a study of blood T cell repertoires in COVID-19. Study-wide context: T cells, B-cell-depleted T cells, or PBMCs supplied cDNA or gDNA.

Libraries were prepared by immunoSEQ multiplex PCR; TCRdb keeps only in-frame clonotypes and omits some of them. The sample yields under 200,000 clones, approximately 90% seen once. Sequences were obtained from peripheral blood. The receptor was isolated from an elderly woman in a cohort sampled during active or convalescent COVID-19.

CDR3 sequence reads: CASSLDWRYEQYV. DNA of the CDR3: TGTGCCAGCAGCTTAGACTGGCGGTACGAGCAGTACGTC. The chain couples TRBV7-9 to TRBJ2-7; no reliable D call. Germline CDR1 reads SEHNR; CDR2 reads FQNEAQ (reference sequence). Trimming cost V 1 base and J 4 bases, with 8 bases left between them. This CDR3 is 13 amino acids long.